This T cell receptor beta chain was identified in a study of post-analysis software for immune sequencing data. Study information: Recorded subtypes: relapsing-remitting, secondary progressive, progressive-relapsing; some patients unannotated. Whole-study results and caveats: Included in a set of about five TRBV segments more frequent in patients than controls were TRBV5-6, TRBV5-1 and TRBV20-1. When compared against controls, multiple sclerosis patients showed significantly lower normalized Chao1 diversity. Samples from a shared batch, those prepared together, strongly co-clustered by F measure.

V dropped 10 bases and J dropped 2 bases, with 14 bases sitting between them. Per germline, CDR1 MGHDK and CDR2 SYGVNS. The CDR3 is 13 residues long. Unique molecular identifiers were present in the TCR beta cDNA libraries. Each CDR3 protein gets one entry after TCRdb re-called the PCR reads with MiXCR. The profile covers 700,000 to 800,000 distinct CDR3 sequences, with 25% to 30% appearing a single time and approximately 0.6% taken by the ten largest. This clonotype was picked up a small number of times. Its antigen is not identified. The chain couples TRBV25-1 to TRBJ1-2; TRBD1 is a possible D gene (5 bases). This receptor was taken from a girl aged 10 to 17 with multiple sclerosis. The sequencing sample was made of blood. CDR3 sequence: CANQAGTNYGYTF. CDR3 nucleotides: TGTGCCAACCAGGCCGGGACCAACTATGGCTACACCTTC.